In this sample, the clone carrying this T cell receptor beta chain turned up a few times. Its antigen remains unidentified. CDR3 length: 14 amino acids. The germline CDR1 and CDR2 sequences are SQVTM and ANQGSEA. V lost 5 bases to trimming and J lost 5 bases; unmatched junction nucleotides: 11. TCRdb analysed the 5' RACE reads with MiXCR anew, one entry per CDR3 protein. The sample yields some 730,000 distinct CDR3 sequences, roughly 18% seen once. This record belongs to a study of identical twins. Overall study results and limits: Among monozygotic twins, out-of-frame TCR alpha sharing exceeded what models predicted.

The same sample was also used in a study of T cells expressing NK-cell markers. That investigation notes: HCMV specificity was not established for the expanded NKG2C+ T cell clones.

The chain carries TRBV29-1 and TRBJ1-1, with 7 bases matching TRBD1. The sequenced sample consisted of PBMCs. This clonotype originated in a young woman in good health. CDR3 DNA: TGCAGCGTTTCTAGACAGGGCCCATGGACTGAAGCTTTCTTT. Translation gives CSVSRQGPWTEAFF.